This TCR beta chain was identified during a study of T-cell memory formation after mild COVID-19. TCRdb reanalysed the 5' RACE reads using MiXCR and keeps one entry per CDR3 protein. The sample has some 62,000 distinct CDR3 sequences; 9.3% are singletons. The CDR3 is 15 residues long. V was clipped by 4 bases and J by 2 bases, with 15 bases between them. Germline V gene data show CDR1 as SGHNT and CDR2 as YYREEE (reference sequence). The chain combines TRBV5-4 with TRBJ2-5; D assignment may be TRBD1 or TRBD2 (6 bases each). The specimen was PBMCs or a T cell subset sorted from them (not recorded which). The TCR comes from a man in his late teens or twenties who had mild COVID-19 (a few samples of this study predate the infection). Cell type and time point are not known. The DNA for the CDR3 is TGTGCCAGCAGCGAAGGGGGGTTCTCACAAGAGACCCAGTACTTC. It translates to CASSEGGFSQETQYF.